These T cell receptor beta chains were read from a single sample in a study of cytomegalovirus exposure and HLA in healthy donors. Clones were read by immunoSEQ multiplex PCR, and TCRdb kept only the in-frame ones, dropping some. This table holds around 200,000 clones, 80% to 90% found once. Sequences were obtained from PBMCs. The receptors shown here come from a young woman in good health and CMV-seronegative. Each CDR3 is given with its conserved first and last residue. The D gene is left open where the match is weak. Rows give clone size only sometimes, using once, few, many, or a class for an expanded clone.

>TRBD2|TRBV10-1|NA|TRBJ2-1
TGCGCCAGCAGTGAGTCAGGGACTAGCGGGGAATACAATGAGCAGTTCTTC
CASSESGTSGEYNEQFF
>NA|TRBV28|NA|TRBJ1-2
TGTGCCAGCAGTGTCCAGGACTATGGCTACACCTTC
CASSVQDYGYTF
>TRBD1|TRBV29-1|NA|TRBJ1-2
TGCAGCGTTCGCTCACTCAGGGGGTACGGCTACACCTTC
CSVRSLRGYGYTF
>NA|TRBV5-7|NA|TRBJ2-3
TGTGCCAGCAGCTTCTCGAGGATAAGCACAGATACGCAGTATTTT
CASSFSRISTDTQYF
>TRBD2|TRBV5-4|NA|TRBJ2-5
TGTGCCAGCAGCCCGGGTAGCGGGGGGGCTGTAGAGACCCAGTACTTC
CASSPGSGGAVETQYF
>TRBD2|TRBV11-2|NA|TRBJ2-1
TGTGCCAGCAGAATTAGCGGGAGCAGCAATGAGCAGTTCTTC
CASRISGSSNEQFF
>NA|TRBV10-2|NA|TRBJ2-5
TGCGCCAGCAGTGAACTCCCTCCCCGGGGAGAGACCCAGTACTTC
CASSELPPRGETQYF
>TRBD2|TRBV4-1|NA|TRBJ2-7
TGCGCCAGCAGCCAAATACTAGCGGGACGTCCCTACGAGCAGTACTTC
CASSQILAGRPYEQYF
>NA|TRBV7-2|few|TRBJ2-5
TGTGCCAGCAGCTTAGTCTCAGAGACCCAGTACTTC
CASSLVSETQYF
>NA|TRBV4-1|NA|TRBJ1-5
TGCGCCAGCAGCCACAGGCAGGGACTTAATCAGCCCCAGCATTTT
CASSHRQGLNQPQHF
>NA|TRBV6-5|NA|TRBJ1-4
TGTGCCAGCAGTTACCGCGCAACTAATGAAAAACTGTTTTTT
CASSYRATNEKLFF
>NA|TRBV5-6|NA|TRBJ2-1
TGTGCCAGCAGCTTGAGGGGTGGTTCCTACAATGAGCAGTTCTTC
CASSLRGGSYNEQFF
>NA|TRBV18|NA|TRBJ1-5
TGTGCCAGCTCACCTACTACAGGGTCGGTTCAGCCCCAGCATTTT
CASSPTTGSVQPQHF
>TRBD1|TRBV11-2|NA|TRBJ1-2
TGTGCCAGCAGGACTCCGGGACAGGGACAATATGGCTACACCTTC
CASRTPGQGQYGYTF
>NA|TRBV6-1|NA|TRBJ1-2
TGTGCCAGCAGGCCCAGACAGGATGGCTACACCTTC
CASRPRQDGYTF
>TRBD2|TRBV30|NA|TRBJ2-1
TGTGCCTGGAGTGTACGAGTCGGGAGGCAGCAGTTCTTC
CAWSVRVGRQQFF
>NA|TRBV7-9|NA|TRBJ2-3
TGTGCCAGCAGCTCGAGGACTCAACCGGTCGATACGCAGTATTTT
CASSSRTQPVDTQYF
>NA|TRBV29-1|NA|TRBJ2-1
TGCAGCGTTGATCTGATGAGCTACAATGAGCAGTTCTTC
CSVDLMSYNEQFF
>TRBD2|TRBV5-4|NA|TRBJ2-3
TGTGCCAGCAGCGGGATTAGCGGGATAGGGACAGATACGCAGTATTTT
CASSGISGIGTDTQYF
>TRBD1|TRBV7-9|few|TRBJ1-4
TGTGCCAGCAGCACTCAGGGGGCCGGTACTGAAAAACTGTTTTTT
CASSTQGAGTEKLFF
>NA|TRBV27|NA|TRBJ1-2
TGTGCCAGCAGTCCAAGGGGGAACTATGGCTACACCTTC
CASSPRGNYGYTF
>NA|TRBV5-4|NA|TRBJ1-2
TGTGCCAGCAGCCCCGACAGTAACTATGGCTACACCTTC
CASSPDSNYGYTF
>NA|TRBV28|NA|TRBJ2-1
TGTGCCAGCAGGAGACTAAGCAATGAGCAGTTCTTC
CASRRLSNEQFF
>TRBD1|TRBV25-1|NA|TRBJ1-5
TGTGCCAGCACTGGGACAGGGCATAATCAGCCCCAGCATTTT
CASTGTGHNQPQHF
>NA|TRBV29-1|NA|TRBJ1-1
TGCAGCGTTGAAGAGGGCTACGTTTTCACTGAAGCTTTCTTT
CSVEEGYVFTEAFF
>TRBD2|TRBV4-2|NA|TRBJ2-1
TGTGCCAGCAGCCAAGATGGGCGGGGGGCTCTCAATGAGCAGTTCTTC
CASSQDGRGALNEQFF
>NA|TRBV29-1|NA|TRBJ1-1
TGCAGCGTTGCTGAGTTCTTGAACACTGAAGCTTTCTTT
CSVAEFLNTEAFF
>TRBD1|TRBV9|NA|TRBJ2-5
TGTGCCAGCAGCGTAGTGGGGCAAGGGGGCGCGGTCCAAGAGACCCAGTACTTC
CASSVVGQGGAVQETQYF
>NA|TRBV2|NA|TRBJ1-5
TGTGCCAGCAGTGCTTGGTCCGGTAGCAATCAGCCCCAGCATTTT
CASSAWSGSNQPQHF
>NA|TRBV4-1|few|TRBJ1-2
TGCGCCAGCAGCCACCCCGGGACATCCGGCTACACCTTC
CASSHPGTSGYTF
>NA|TRBV4-1|NA|TRBJ1-1
TGCGCCAGCAGCCACCCGAAGGCGGTGTCGAGTGAAGCTTTCTTT
CASSHPKAVSSEAFF